These T cell receptor beta chains were read from a single sample in a study of blood T cell repertoires in COVID-19. Using immunoSEQ multiplex PCR, the repertoire was profiled, and TCRdb retains in-frame clones only, with some absent. The sample contains 250,000 to 300,000 clones, approximately 90% of which appear only once. The specimen sequenced was PBMCs or T cells enriched from blood (not recorded which). The receptors stem from a woman aged 40 to 50 with acute COVID-19. CDR3s include the opening cysteine and the closing phenylalanine or tryptophan.

j_gene | v_gene | CDR3aa
TRBJ1-4 | TRBV28 | CASSGRPSGGKLFF
TRBJ1-2 | TRBV19 | CASSIGGQRYGYTF
TRBJ2-5 | TRBV7-3 | CASSLTDRGGETQYF
TRBJ1-2 | TRBV12-3/TRBV12-4 | CASSSLSRGGYTF
TRBJ1-1 | TRBV20-1 | CRVTGGGEAFF
TRBJ1-1 | TRBV30 | CAWSISLEAFF
TRBJ2-1 | TRBV20-1 | CSPSQYNEQFF
TRBJ2-1 | TRBV7-8 | CASSALAGVGVEQFF
TRBJ2-5 | TRBV5-6 | CASSLRTGEETQYF
TRBJ2-7 | TRBV15 | CATSRDYYEQYF
TRBJ1-5 | TRBV3-1/TRBV3-2 | CASSQGTQGNQPQHF
TRBJ2-1 | TRBV28 | CASRGFGSGSSYNEQFF
TRBJ1-2 | TRBV5-5 | CASSLGDRANYGYTF
TRBJ1-4 | TRBV2 | CASRVGRGQTNEKLFF
TRBJ2-7 | TRBV7-9 | CASSPAGGYEQYF
TRBJ2-5 | TRBV19 | CASSIGQGQETQYF
TRBJ2-1 | TRBV7-2 | CASSLAGGGVYNEQFF
TRBJ2-1 | TRBV24-1 | CATRDRGAYNEQFF
TRBJ1-1 | TRBV11-2 | CASSPPTGMNTEAFF
TRBJ1-1 | TRBV5-1 | CASSSQGWGTEAFF
TRBJ2-3 | TRBV2 | CASTQGIVTDTQYF
TRBJ1-1 | TRBV3-1/TRBV3-2 | CASSQYPLNTEAFF
TRBJ2-1 | TRBV19 | CASSPGLSNQQFF
TRBJ1-6 | TRBV19 | CASSPREGLNSPLHF
TRBJ1-1 | TRBV11-2 | CASSRGTVTEAFF
TRBJ1-5 | TRBV28 | CASSRGGTLGNQPQHF
TRBJ1-5 | TRBV1 | CTSSRPGRNQPQHF
TRBJ2-2 | TRBV9 | CASSVGLANTGELFF
TRBJ2-5 | TRBV11-3 | CASSLDYLAGGRETQYF
TRBJ1-1 | TRBV9 | CASSVGTGTEAFF
TRBJ1-4 | TRBV15 | CATSRDLTEISTNEKLFF
TRBJ1-1 | TRBV5-4 | CASSLWTGNTEAFF
TRBJ2-2 | TRBV18 | CASSPDRVPNTGELFF
TRBJ1-1 | TRBV12-3/TRBV12-4 | CASSSGLNTEAFF
TRBJ2-1 | TRBV5-1 | CASSFRARDEQFF
TRBJ2-7 | TRBV5-4 | CASSLSRGSSYEQYF
TRBJ1-1 | TRBV3-1/TRBV3-2 | CASSQQQGVTEAFF
TRBJ1-6 | TRBV7-9 | CASSRMGTNPNNSPLHF
TRBJ1-6 | TRBV12-3/TRBV12-4 | CASARRDNSPLHF
TRBJ2-7 | TRBV28 | CASRPPTGQVYEQYF
TRBJ1-1 | TRBV12-3/TRBV12-4 | CASSPGTRAFF
TRBJ1-5 | TRBV18 | CASSLRDLSNQPQHF
TRBJ1-3 | TRBV28 | CATVSPSSGNTIYF
TRBJ1-1 | TRBV7-3 | CASSLQAVMNTEAFF
TRBJ1-2 | TRBV6-2/TRBV6-3 | CASSKTGRYGYTF
TRBJ1-6 | TRBV15 | CATSRSPDRGNSPLHF
TRBJ1-4 | TRBV11-2 | CASSFGAGDPSTNEKLFF
TRBJ2-7 | TRBV5-1 | CASSLGGTSEQYF
TRBJ2-1 | TRBV5-1 | CASSWGQRNNEQFF